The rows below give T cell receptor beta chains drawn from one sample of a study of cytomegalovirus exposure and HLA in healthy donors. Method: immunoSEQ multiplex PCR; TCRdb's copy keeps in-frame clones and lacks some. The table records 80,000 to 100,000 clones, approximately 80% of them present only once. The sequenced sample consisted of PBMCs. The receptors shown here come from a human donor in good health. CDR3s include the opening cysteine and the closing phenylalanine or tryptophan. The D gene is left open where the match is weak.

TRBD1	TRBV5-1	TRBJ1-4	CASSPGQGRLATNEKLFF
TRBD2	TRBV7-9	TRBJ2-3	CASSSLLRLADSTDTQYF
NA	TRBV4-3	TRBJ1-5	CASSQYSRGGQPQHF
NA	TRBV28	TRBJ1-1	CASSSLQGANTEAFF
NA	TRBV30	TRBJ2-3	CAWSRGAGTPTDTQYF
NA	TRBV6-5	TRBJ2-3	CASSYGGAADTQYF
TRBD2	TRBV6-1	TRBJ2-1	CASSDAGVVDEQFF
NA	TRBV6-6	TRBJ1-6	CASSYGQAGYNSPLHF
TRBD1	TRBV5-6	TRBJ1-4	CASSKTGAGEKLFF
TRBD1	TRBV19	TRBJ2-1	CASSTRQGTYNEQFF
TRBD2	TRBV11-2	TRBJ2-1	CASSSLAGGPRQFF
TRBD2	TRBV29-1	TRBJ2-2	CSVEFGRAGELFF
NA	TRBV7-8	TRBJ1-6	CASSTRPSNSPLHF
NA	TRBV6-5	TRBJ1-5	CASSYAGRQPQHF
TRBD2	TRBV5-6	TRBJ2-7	CASSPGGLAHTYEQYF
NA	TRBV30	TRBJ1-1	CAWSVLTEAFF
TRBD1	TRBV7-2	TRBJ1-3	CASSPGQARNTIYF
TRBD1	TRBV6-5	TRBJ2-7	CASSWDRYEQYF
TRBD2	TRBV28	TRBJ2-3	CASLGGGTDTQYF
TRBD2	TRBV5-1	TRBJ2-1	CASSNERGSSYNEQFF
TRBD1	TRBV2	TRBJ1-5	CASRTGTGSNQPQHF
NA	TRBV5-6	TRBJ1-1	CASSPPNTGNTEAFF
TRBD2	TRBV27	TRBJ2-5	CASMVGGGETQYF
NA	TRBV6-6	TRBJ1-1	CASSNRHPNTEAFF
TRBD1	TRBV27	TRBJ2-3	CASSSTKTGRTDTQYF
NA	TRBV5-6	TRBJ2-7	CASTPGGKPYEQYF